These 8 T cell receptor beta chains originate from one sample sequenced in a study of blood T cells in healthy people across ages. Combining a sample-barcoded 5' primer with a J-beta primer mix, a second PCR ran for roughly 6 to 12 cycles. TCRdb passed the 5' RACE reads through MiXCR, listing each CDR3 protein once. The data contain roughly 1.5 million distinct CDR3 sequences, approximately 39% of them singletons. Sequencing was done on a sample of blood. These receptor sequences come from a young woman in good health.

The gene calls are TRBV10-3 and TRBJ2-1, with D unclear. V was shortened by 8 bases and J by 6 bases, with 11 bases between the two germline ends. CDR1 ENHRY and CDR2 SYGVKD come from the germline V gene. The CDR3 loop spans 12 amino acids. DNA of the CDR3: TGTGCCATCGGGTTCGGGCTCAATGAGCAGTTCTTC. The encoded protein is CAIGFGLNEQFF.

The chain couples TRBV27 to TRBJ2-3; D not resolved. V lost 2 bases and J 13 bases, leaving 16 bases between the germline ends. The germline gives CDR1 MNHEY, CDR2 SMNVEV (reference sequence). The CDR3 is 13 amino acids. CDR3 amino acids: CASSLGSTVIEYF. The CDR3 coding sequence is TGTGCCAGCAGTTTAGGCAGCACGGTCATAGAGTATTTT.

The sample holds a few counts of this clonotype. V gene TRBV7-9 combines with J gene TRBJ2-1; 10 nucleotides line up with TRBD2. The V gene end was trimmed by 3 bases and the J gene end by 5 bases; junction bases not matched to a gene: 4. Germline values: CDR1 SEHNR, CDR2 FQNEAQ (reference sequence). The CDR3 spans 15 residues. In nucleotides, the CDR3 is TGTGCCAGCAGCTTTCTAGCGGGAGCTAACAATGAGCAGTTCTTC. It is translated as CASSFLAGANNEQFF.

J is TRBJ2-1 and V is TRBV20-1; tentatively, D is TRBD1 (6 bases). The CDR3 consists of 15 residues. The germline V and J ends were trimmed by 3 bases and 7 bases, with 19 bases remaining between them. In germline, CDR1 is DFQATT, CDR2 SNEGSKA (reference sequence). The CDR3 nucleotides are TGCAGTGCTAGCTACTCCGGGACACTAGGAAATGAGCAGTTCTTC. It specifies CSASYSGTLGNEQFF.

The rearrangement links TRBV6-2 or TRBV6-3 to TRBJ1-5; unclear D gene. Trimming cost V 4 bases and J 6 bases, with 16 bases left between them. The CDR3 runs to 15 residues. Germline-derived CDR1 and CDR2 are MNHEY and SVGEGT. The CDR3 bases are TGTGCCAGCAGTTTCCGGATAAGGTCGGGTCAGCCCCAGCATTTT. It yields the protein CASSFRIRSGQPQHF.

This clonotype has a handful of counts. The gene calls are TRBV27 and TRBJ1-4, with D uncertain. The length of the CDR3 is 14 residues. Trimming removed 4 bases from V and 1 base from J, with 7 bases in between. Germline values: CDR1 MNHEY, CDR2 SMNVEV (reference sequence). The CDR3 nucleotides read TGTGCCAGCAGTTGGACTCGAACTAATGAAAAACTGTTTTTT. Residues: CASSWTRTNEKLFF.

The genes are TRBV21-1 and TRBJ2-4. TRBV21-1 is termed a pseudogene. The CDR3 has 10 amino acids. The CDR3 bases are TGTGCCAGCAGCAAAAAAGAGCAGTACTTC. This sequence encodes CASSKKEQYF.

On this clonotype itself: Mismatch with germline at one junction end may stem from a read error. The rearrangement uses TRBV11-2 and TRBJ2-6, with unresolved D. Germline V gene data show CDR1 as SGHAT and CDR2 as FQNNGV. CDR3 length: 15 amino acids. The CDR3 here is CVSSFVTSGANVLTF. The CDR3 nucleotides read TGTGTCAGCAGCTTCGTTACCTCTGGGGCCAACGTCCTGACTTTC.